Presented here are 5 T cell receptor beta chains from one specimen sequenced in a study of blood T cell repertoires in COVID-19. Profiling relied on immunoSEQ multiplex PCR, and the TCRdb table lists in-frame clones only, not all of them. The sample contains 300,000 to 350,000 clones, just over 85% of which appear only once. Sequencing used PBMCs or T cells enriched from blood (not recorded which). These receptors were obtained from a woman in her forties with acute COVID-19.

The chain recombines TRBV5-1 with TRBJ1-4, with D perhaps TRBD1 (5 bases). CDR1 and CDR2 (germline): SGHRS, YFSETQ. V lost 0 bases and J 0 bases, leaving 6 bases between the germline ends. There are 15 residues in the CDR3. CDR3: CASSLVGATNEKLFF. The DNA of the CDR3 is TGCGCCAGCAGCTTGGTAGGGGCAACTAATGAAAAACTGTTTTTT.

The DNA for the CDR3 is TGTGCCAGCAGCTCCGGGACAAGGAGCAATCAGCCCCAGCATTTT. This gives the protein CASSSGTRSNQPQHF. V is TRBV11-2 and J is TRBJ1-5; maybe TRBD1 (6 bases). Between the trimmed V and J ends, which lost 4 bases and 1 base, there was a span of 11 bases. The CDR3 covers 15 residues. The germline V gene encodes CDR1 SGHAT and CDR2 FQNNGV.

Only one count was recorded for this clone. The chain carries TRBV12-3 or TRBV12-4 and TRBJ2-3; 10 bases are a match to TRBD1. V trimming: 7 bases; J trimming: 12 bases; junction bases outside the gene matches: 10. The CDR3 contains 13 residues. Written as DNA, the CDR3 is TGTGCCAGCACCTCCTCCGGGACAGGGGAACAGTATTTT. Protein product: CASTSSGTGEQYF.

The chain recombines TRBV28 with TRBJ1-3; tentatively, D is TRBD1 (6 bases). Trimming left V 4 bases short and J 1 base short, with 8 bases between. The CDR3 spans 14 residues. CDR1 and CDR2 (germline): MDHEN, SYDVKM. For the CDR3, the DNA is TGTGCCAGCAGTTCGACAGGTTCTGGAAACACCATATATTTT. Protein: CASSSTGSGNTIYF.

The CDR3 DNA reads as TGTGCCAGCACGGGCGGGAGTATTTACGAGCAGTACTTC. Residues: CASTGGSIYEQYF. J is TRBJ2-7 and V is TRBV28; TRBD2 agrees at 7 bases. This CDR3 is 13 amino acids long. Trimming removed 7 bases from V and 4 bases from J; junction bases left unmatched: 7. Germline loops: CDR1 MDHEN, CDR2 SYDVKM. Complete variable domain (other parts from reference TRBV28 and TRBJ2-7): DVKVTQSSRYLVKRTGEKVFLECVQDMDHENMFWYRQDPGLGLRLIYFSYDVKMKEKGDIPEGYSVSREKKERFSLILESASTNQTSMYLCASTGGSIYEQYFGPGTRLTVT.